The rows below give T cell receptor beta chains drawn from one sample of a study of blood T cell repertoires in COVID-19. Data came from immunoSEQ multiplex PCR; TCRdb stores just in-frame clones and leaves some out. Of 200,000 to 300,000 clones listed, approximately 80% are singletons. Source material: peripheral blood. The origin of the receptors is an older man with acute or convalescent COVID-19. Each CDR3 is given with its conserved first and last residue. A D gene is named only where the DNA matches it firmly. A row's size may be missing; if present it is once, few, many or a size class.

j_call: TRBJ1-5
v_call: TRBV3-1/TRBV3-2
d_call: -
clone_size: -
cdr3_length: 17
cdr3_aa: CASSQGTGHQTRQPQHF
cdr3_nt: TGTGCCAGCAGCCAAGGAACGGGACACCAGACGAGGCAGCCCCAGCATTTT

j_call: TRBJ1-2
v_call: TRBV5-4
d_call: TRBD1
clone_size: -
cdr3_length: 12
cdr3_aa: CASSFRGSGYTF
cdr3_nt: TGTGCCAGCAGCTTCAGGGGGTCTGGCTACACCTTC

j_call: TRBJ1-5
v_call: TRBV30
d_call: -
clone_size: -
cdr3_length: 14
cdr3_aa: CAWSSGSGNQPQHF
cdr3_nt: TGTGCCTGGAGTTCGGGTAGTGGGAATCAGCCCCAGCATTTT

j_call: TRBJ1-2
v_call: TRBV5-1
d_call: TRBD1
clone_size: -
cdr3_length: 13
cdr3_aa: CASSLRDSYGYTF
cdr3_nt: TGCGCCAGCAGCCTCCGGGACAGCTATGGCTACACCTTC

j_call: TRBJ1-6
v_call: TRBV27
d_call: -
clone_size: -
cdr3_length: 17
cdr3_aa: CASSFRVAGTYNSPLHF
cdr3_nt: TGTGCCAGCAGTTTTCGGGTTGCAGGGACCTATAATTCACCCCTCCACTTT

j_call: TRBJ1-4
v_call: TRBV5-1
d_call: -
clone_size: once
cdr3_length: 14
cdr3_aa: CASSLSGGNEKLFF
cdr3_nt: TGCGCCAGCAGCTTGTCCGGGGGGAATGAAAAACTGTTTTTT

j_call: TRBJ2-2
v_call: TRBV7-8
d_call: TRBD1
clone_size: -
cdr3_length: 14
cdr3_aa: CASSLARGTGELFF
cdr3_nt: TGTGCCAGCAGCTTAGCCAGGGGGACCGGGGAGCTGTTTTTT

j_call: TRBJ2-7
v_call: TRBV6-5
d_call: -
clone_size: -
cdr3_length: 15
cdr3_aa: CASSLPYAGSYEQYF
cdr3_nt: TGTGCCAGCAGTTTACCCTACGCAGGGTCCTACGAGCAGTACTTC

j_call: TRBJ1-5
v_call: TRBV3-1/TRBV3-2
d_call: TRBD1
clone_size: -
cdr3_length: 16
cdr3_aa: CASSPGPPGTGRPQHF
cdr3_nt: TGTGCCAGCAGCCCTGGACCACCCGGGACAGGGAGGCCCCAGCATTTT

j_call: TRBJ1-1
v_call: TRBV5-5
d_call: TRBD1
clone_size: -
cdr3_length: 14
cdr3_aa: CASSLWTGNTEAFF
cdr3_nt: TGTGCCAGCAGCTTGTGGACAGGCAACACTGAAGCTTTCTTT

j_call: TRBJ2-1
v_call: TRBV30
d_call: -
clone_size: -
cdr3_length: 11
cdr3_aa: CASGGFDEQFF
cdr3_nt: TGTGCCTCAGGGGGGTTCGATGAGCAGTTCTTC

j_call: TRBJ2-1
v_call: TRBV28
d_call: TRBD1
clone_size: -
cdr3_length: 14
cdr3_aa: CASKRGTVNHEQFF
cdr3_nt: TGTGCCAGCAAGAGAGGGACAGTGAACCATGAGCAGTTCTTC

j_call: TRBJ2-7
v_call: TRBV9
d_call: TRBD1
clone_size: -
cdr3_length: 15
cdr3_aa: CASSVSPQGVYEQYF
cdr3_nt: TGTGCCAGCAGCGTTAGCCCCCAGGGGGTTTACGAGCAGTACTTC

j_call: TRBJ1-6
v_call: TRBV7-2
d_call: -
clone_size: once
cdr3_length: 15
cdr3_aa: CASSLTVGRESPLHF
cdr3_nt: TGTGCCAGCAGCTTAACCGTCGGGCGGGAGTCACCCCTCCACTTT

j_call: TRBJ2-3
v_call: TRBV19
d_call: -
clone_size: once
cdr3_length: 13
cdr3_aa: CASSIQGTDTQYF
cdr3_nt: TGTGCCAGTAGTATACAGGGCACAGATACGCAGTATTTT

j_call: TRBJ1-5
v_call: TRBV24-1
d_call: -
clone_size: -
cdr3_length: 13
cdr3_aa: CATSGEGNQPQHF
cdr3_nt: TGTGCCACCAGTGGGGAGGGCAATCAGCCCCAGCATTTT

j_call: TRBJ1-1
v_call: TRBV2
d_call: -
clone_size: -
cdr3_length: 14
cdr3_aa: CASSGAVGNTEAFF
cdr3_nt: TGTGCCAGCAGTGGAGCGGTCGGGAACACTGAAGCTTTCTTT

j_call: TRBJ2-6
v_call: TRBV12-5
d_call: -
clone_size: -
cdr3_length: 18
cdr3_aa: CASGRQQGWASGANVLTF
cdr3_nt: TGTGCTAGTGGACGCCAACAGGGATGGGCCTCTGGGGCCAACGTCCTGACTTTC

j_call: TRBJ2-3
v_call: TRBV9
d_call: TRBD2
clone_size: -
cdr3_length: 14
cdr3_aa: CASSVGLAGDTQYF
cdr3_nt: TGTGCCAGCAGCGTAGGGCTAGCGGGGGATACGCAGTATTTT

j_call: TRBJ2-4
v_call: TRBV3-1/TRBV3-2
d_call: -
clone_size: -
cdr3_length: 15
cdr3_aa: CASSRGTASLIIQYF
cdr3_nt: TGTGCCAGCAGCCGGGGGACTGCCTCTTTAATCATTCAGTACTTC

j_call: TRBJ2-7
v_call: TRBV27
d_call: TRBD2
clone_size: -
cdr3_length: 15
cdr3_aa: CASKLKRGALGEQYF
cdr3_nt: TGTGCCAGCAAGTTAAAGCGGGGGGCGCTCGGCGAGCAGTACTTC

j_call: TRBJ1-2
v_call: TRBV10-2
d_call: -
clone_size: -
cdr3_length: 13
cdr3_aa: CASSEGTRRGYTF
cdr3_nt: TGCGCCAGCAGTGAAGGGACTCGAAGGGGCTACACCTTC

j_call: TRBJ2-3
v_call: TRBV5-1
d_call: TRBD2
clone_size: -
cdr3_length: 16
cdr3_aa: CASSLGDYVSTDTQYF
cdr3_nt: TGCGCCAGCAGCTTGGGGGACTACGTGAGCACAGATACGCAGTATTTT

j_call: TRBJ2-1
v_call: TRBV18
d_call: TRBD1
clone_size: few
cdr3_length: 14
cdr3_aa: CASSPKTGVTEQFF
cdr3_nt: TGTGCCAGCTCACCAAAAACAGGGGTTACTGAGCAGTTCTTC

j_call: TRBJ1-2
v_call: TRBV7-2
d_call: -
clone_size: -
cdr3_length: 13
cdr3_aa: CASTLDNVSGYTF
cdr3_nt: TGTGCCAGCACTCTGGACAACGTCAGCGGCTACACCTTC